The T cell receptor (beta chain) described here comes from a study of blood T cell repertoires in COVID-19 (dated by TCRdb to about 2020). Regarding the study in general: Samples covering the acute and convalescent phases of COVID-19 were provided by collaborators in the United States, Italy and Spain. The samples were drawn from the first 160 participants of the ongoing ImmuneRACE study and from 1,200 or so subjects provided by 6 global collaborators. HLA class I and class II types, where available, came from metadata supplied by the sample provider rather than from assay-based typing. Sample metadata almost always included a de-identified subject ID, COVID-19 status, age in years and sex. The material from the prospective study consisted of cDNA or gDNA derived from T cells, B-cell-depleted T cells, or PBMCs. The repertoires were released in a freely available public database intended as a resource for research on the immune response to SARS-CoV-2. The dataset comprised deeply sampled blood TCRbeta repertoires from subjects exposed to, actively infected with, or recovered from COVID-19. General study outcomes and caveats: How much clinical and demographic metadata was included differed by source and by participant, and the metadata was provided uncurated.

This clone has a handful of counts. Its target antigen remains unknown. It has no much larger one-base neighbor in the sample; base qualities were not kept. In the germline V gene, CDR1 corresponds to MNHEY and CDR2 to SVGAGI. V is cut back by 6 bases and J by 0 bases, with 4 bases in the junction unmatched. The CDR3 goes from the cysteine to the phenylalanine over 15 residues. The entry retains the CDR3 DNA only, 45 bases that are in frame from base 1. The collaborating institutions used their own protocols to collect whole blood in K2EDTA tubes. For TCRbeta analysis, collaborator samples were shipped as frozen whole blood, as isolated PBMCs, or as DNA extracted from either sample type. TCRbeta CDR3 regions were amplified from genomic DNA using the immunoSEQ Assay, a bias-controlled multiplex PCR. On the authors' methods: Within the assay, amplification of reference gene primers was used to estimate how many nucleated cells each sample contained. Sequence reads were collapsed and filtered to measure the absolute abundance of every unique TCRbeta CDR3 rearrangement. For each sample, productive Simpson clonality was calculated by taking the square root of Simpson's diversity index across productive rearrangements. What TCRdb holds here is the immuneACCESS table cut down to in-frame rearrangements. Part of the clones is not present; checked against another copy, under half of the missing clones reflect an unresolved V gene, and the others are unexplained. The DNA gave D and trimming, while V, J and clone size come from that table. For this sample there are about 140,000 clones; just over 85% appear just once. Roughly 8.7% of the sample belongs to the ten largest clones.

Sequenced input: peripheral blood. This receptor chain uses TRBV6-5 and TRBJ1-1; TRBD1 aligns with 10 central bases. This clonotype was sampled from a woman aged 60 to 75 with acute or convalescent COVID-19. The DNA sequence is TGTGCCAGCAGACGCGGACAGGGGGTGAACACTGAAGCTTTCTTT. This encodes CASRRGQGVNTEAFF.